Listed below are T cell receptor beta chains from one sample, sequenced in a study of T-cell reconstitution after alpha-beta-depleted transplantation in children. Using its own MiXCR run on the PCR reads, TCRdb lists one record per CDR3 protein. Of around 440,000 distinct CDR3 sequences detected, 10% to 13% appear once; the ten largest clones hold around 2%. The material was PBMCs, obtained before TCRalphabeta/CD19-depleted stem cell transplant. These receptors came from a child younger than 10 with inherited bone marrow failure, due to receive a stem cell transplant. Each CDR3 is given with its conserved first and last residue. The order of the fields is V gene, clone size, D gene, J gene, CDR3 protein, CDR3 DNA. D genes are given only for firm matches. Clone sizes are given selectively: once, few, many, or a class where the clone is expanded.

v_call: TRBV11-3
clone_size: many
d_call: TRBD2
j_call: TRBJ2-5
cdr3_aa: CASSSGTSGLQETQYF
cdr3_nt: TGTGCCAGCAGCTCTGGGACTAGCGGGCTGCAAGAGACCCAGTACTTC

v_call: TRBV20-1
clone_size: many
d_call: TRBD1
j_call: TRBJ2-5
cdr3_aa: CSARQGARETQYF
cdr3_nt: TGCAGTGCTAGGCAGGGGGCGCGTGAGACCCAGTACTTC

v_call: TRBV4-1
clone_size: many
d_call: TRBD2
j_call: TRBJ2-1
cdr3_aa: CASSPGLASEQFF
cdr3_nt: TGCGCCAGCAGCCCGGGACTAGCTAGTGAGCAGTTCTTC

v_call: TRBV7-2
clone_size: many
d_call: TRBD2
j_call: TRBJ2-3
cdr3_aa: CASRLPGLAGDTHYF
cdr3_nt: TGTGCCAGCAGGTTACCGGGACTAGCGGGAGATACGCATTATTTT

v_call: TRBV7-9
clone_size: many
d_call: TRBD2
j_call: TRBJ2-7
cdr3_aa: CASSGALAGSYEQYF
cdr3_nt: TGTGCCAGCAGCGGCGCCCTAGCGGGCTCCTACGAGCAGTACTTC

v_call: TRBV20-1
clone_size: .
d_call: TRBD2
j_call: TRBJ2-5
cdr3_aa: CSAGTSGRRLETQYF
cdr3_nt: TGCAGTGCTGGGACTAGCGGGAGGAGGTTGGAGACCCAGTACTTC

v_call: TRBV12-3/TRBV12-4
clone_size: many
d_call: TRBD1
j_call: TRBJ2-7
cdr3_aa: CASSFSQGVDGEQYF
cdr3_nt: TGTGCCAGCAGTTTTTCGCAGGGGGTAGACGGAGAGCAGTACTTC

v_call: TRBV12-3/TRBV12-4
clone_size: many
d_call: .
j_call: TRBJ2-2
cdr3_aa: CASSLQAGELFF
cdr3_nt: TGTGCCAGCAGCCTCCAAGCCGGGGAGCTGTTTTTT

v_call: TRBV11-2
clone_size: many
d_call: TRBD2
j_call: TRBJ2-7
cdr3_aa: CASSVTGTSFEQYF
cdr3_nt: TGTGCCAGCAGCGTAACAGGGACTAGCTTCGAGCAGTACTTC

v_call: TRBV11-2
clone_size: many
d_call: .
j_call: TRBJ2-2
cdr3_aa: CASSLVMSGELFF
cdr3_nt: TGTGCCAGCAGCTTAGTTATGTCCGGGGAGCTGTTTTTT

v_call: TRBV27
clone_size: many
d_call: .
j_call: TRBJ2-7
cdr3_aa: CASSLWLADRYEQYF
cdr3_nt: TGTGCCAGCAGTTTATGGCTAGCAGACCGCTACGAGCAGTACTTC

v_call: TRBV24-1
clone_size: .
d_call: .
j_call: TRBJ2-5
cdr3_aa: CAISDGHQETQYF
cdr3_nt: TGTGCCATATCCGACGGCCACCAAGAGACCCAGTACTTC

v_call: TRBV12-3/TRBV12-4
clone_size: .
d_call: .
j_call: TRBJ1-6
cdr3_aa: CASSSRPLLRASNSPLHF
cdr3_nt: TGTGCCAGCAGTTCGAGACCTCTACTTAGGGCGAGTAATTCACCCCTCCACTTT

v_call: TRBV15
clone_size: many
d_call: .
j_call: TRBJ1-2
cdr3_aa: CATSRDYTLAGKDYGYTF
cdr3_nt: TGTGCCACCAGCAGAGATTATACATTGGCAGGGAAGGACTATGGCTACACCTTC

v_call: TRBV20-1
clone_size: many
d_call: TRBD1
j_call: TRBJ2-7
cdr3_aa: CSARGTGVYYEQYF
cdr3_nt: TGCAGTGCTAGAGGGACAGGGGTTTACTACGAGCAGTACTTC